This T cell receptor beta chain was recorded in a study of cytomegalovirus exposure and HLA in healthy donors (dated by TCRdb to about 2017). About the study as a whole: The 650 to 750 repertoires of the first cohort and the 120 validation repertoires were produced on the same platform, according to a later analysis. Besides the first cohort of 550 to 750 subjects, a separate validation cohort made up of 120 different subjects was used. The aim of the study was to test whether cataloging public T cell receptors could identify signatures of past pathogen exposure. High-throughput TCR immunosequencing, statistical association of individual TCRs with disease status, and machine learning were combined to predict cytomegalovirus infection status.

The germline V end is reduced by 6 bases and the J end by 2 bases; junction bases left unmatched: 2. The germline V gene provides CDR1 MNHEY and CDR2 SVGAGI. From the cysteine through the phenylalanine, the CDR3 covers 14 amino acids. The sequence is cut down to CDR3 DNA, 42 bases in frame from base 1. Broader findings and caveats from the paper: In vitro tests confirmed that a few of the cytomegalovirus-associated TCR beta chains recognize cytomegalovirus antigens. In a later analysis, TCRs clustered in the first cohort were found to also tend to co-occur in the approximately 120 validation repertoires, with approximately 93% of cluster scores above 0. While some public TCRs were present in many individuals, most TCR sequences turned up only very rarely across donors. The authors suggested that the approach could potentially be generalized to other disease states and immunological phenotypes. The validation cohort had no HLA typing available for a later analysis, so co-occurrence within that cohort was assessed over all 120 or so repertoires. In the study, 150 to 200 TCR beta chains were listed as associated with cytomegalovirus. The classifier was reported to diagnose cytomegalovirus status with high specificity and sensitivity in both the original and validation cohorts.

Worth noting for this clone: It has no known antigen specificity. Nothing much larger sits one base from this clone, and base qualities are not available.

The donors were included in the validation cohort of roughly 120 subjects, a group kept apart from the roughly 670-subject first cohort. The library was produced with the immunoSEQ multiplex PCR assay. In the paper's pipeline: To diagnose cytomegalovirus status from the catalog of TCR beta chain sequences, a statistical classification framework was built. The table was pulled from immuneACCESS by TCRdb, which kept in-frame rearrangements only. Such tables lose some clones; where checked, under half of the loss comes from unresolved V genes, and the rest has no known cause. The DNA gave D and trimming, while V, J and clone size come from that table. The sample table contains around 71,000 clones; only one count was recorded for about 94% of them. The ten largest clones capture 1.4% of the sample.

This receptor was taken from a man younger than 35 in good health and CMV-seropositive. Material for sequencing was PBMCs. The sequence joins TRBV6-5 to TRBJ2-2, and 8 junctional nucleotides match TRBD1. CDR3 reads: CASRQGGNTGELFF. The DNA sequence is TGTGCCAGCAGACAGGGGGGCAACACCGGGGAGCTGTTTTTT.